The sequence of this T cell receptor (beta chain) was determined in a study of blood T cell repertoires in COVID-19. Study-level information: Researchers got acute and convalescent COVID-19 samples from the United States, Italy and Spain. The cDNA or gDNA used as material had been derived from T cells, B-cell-depleted T cells, or PBMCs.

Between the trimmed V and J ends, which lost 10 bases and 5 bases, there was a span of 17 bases. CDR3 length: 13 amino acids. CDR1 and CDR2 from the germline V gene are LNHDA and SQIVND (reference sequence). Per the original methods: The authors estimated nucleated cell counts from reference gene primer amplification. Method: immunoSEQ multiplex PCR; TCRdb's copy keeps in-frame clones and lacks some. D and trimming were read from the DNA, whereas the V and J calls and clone size are those reported in that table. The sample shows 130,000 to 150,000 clones, about four fifths of them seen only once. This clone was counted many times. Other DNA sequences from this sample encode an identical CDR3 as well.

This clonotype was obtained from a human donor in a cohort sampled during active COVID-19. The chain couples TRBV19 to TRBJ1-1; D perhaps matches TRBD1 (5 bases). Material: peripheral blood. DNA of the CDR3: TGTGCCACCCTACCGACAGAAGGTACTGAAGCTTTCTTT. Amino acids: CATLPTEGTEAFF.